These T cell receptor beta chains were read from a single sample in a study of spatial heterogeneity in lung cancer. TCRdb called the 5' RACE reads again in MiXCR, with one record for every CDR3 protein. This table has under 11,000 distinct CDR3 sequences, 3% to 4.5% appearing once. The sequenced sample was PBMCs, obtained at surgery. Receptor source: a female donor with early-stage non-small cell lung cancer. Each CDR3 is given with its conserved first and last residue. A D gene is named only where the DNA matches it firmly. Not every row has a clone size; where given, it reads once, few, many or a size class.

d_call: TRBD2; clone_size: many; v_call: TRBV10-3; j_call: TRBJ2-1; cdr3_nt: TGTGCCATCAGTGGTACCAGCGGGAGGACCGACAATGAGCAGTTCTTC; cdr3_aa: CAISGTSGRTDNEQFF
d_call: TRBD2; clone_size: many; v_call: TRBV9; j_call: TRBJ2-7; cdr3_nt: TGTGCCAGCAGCGCCCTAGCGGGCCCTACCTACGAGCAGTACTTC; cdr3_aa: CASSALAGPTYEQYF
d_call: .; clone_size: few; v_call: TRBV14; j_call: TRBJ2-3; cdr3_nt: TGTGCCAGCAGCCAATCCTGGGGGCTTAAAACAGATACGCAGTATTTT; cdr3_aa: CASSQSWGLKTDTQYF
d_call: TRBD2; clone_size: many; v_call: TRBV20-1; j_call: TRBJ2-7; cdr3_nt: TGCAGTGCTAGAGAAAGGCGGGAGCGGAACGAGCAGTACTTC; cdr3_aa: CSARERRERNEQYF
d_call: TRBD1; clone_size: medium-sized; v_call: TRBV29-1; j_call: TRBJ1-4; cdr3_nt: TGCAGCGTCGTCGACAGGGGCGTAGGGGAAAAACTGTTTTTT; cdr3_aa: CSVVDRGVGEKLFF
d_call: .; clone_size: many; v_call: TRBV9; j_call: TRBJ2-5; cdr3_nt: TGTGCCAGCAGCCCATTGACACTTGAGACCCAGTACTTC; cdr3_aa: CASSPLTLETQYF
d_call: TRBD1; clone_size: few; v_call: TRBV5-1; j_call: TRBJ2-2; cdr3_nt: TGCGCCAGCAGCCCAGGACAGGGGCTAAACACCGGGGAGCTGTTTTTT; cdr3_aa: CASSPGQGLNTGELFF
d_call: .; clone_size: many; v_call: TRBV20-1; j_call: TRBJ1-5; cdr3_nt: TGCAGTGCTATCCCCAGGGGCGATCAGCCCCAGCATTTT; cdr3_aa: CSAIPRGDQPQHF
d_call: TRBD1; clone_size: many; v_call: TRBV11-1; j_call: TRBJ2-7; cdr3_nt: TGTGCCAGCAGTTCTCAACAGGGGTCCTACGAGCAGTACTTC; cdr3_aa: CASSSQQGSYEQYF
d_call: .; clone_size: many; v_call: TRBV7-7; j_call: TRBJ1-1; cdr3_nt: TGTGCCAGCTCAATAAAAGAGGGGACTGAAGCTTTCTTT; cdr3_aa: CASSIKEGTEAFF
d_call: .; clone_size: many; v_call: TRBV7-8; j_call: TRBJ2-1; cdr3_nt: TGTGCCAGCACCTTCTTACAGGGTGACAATGAGCAGTTCTTC; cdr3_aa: CASTFLQGDNEQFF
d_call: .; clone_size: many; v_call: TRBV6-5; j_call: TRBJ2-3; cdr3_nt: TGTGCCAGCAGTACCCCCGGGGATACGCAGTATTTT; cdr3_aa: CASSTPGDTQYF
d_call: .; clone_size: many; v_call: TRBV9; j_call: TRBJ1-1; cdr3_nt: TGTGCCAGCAGCGTAGAGGGCATGAACACTGAAGCTTTCTTT; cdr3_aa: CASSVEGMNTEAFF
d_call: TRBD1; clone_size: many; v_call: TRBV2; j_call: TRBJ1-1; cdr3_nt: TGTGCCAGCAGGGGACAGGTGGTGTCTGAAGCTTTCTTT; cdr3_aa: CASRGQVVSEAFF
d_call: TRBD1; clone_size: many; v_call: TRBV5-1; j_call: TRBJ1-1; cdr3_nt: TGCGCCAGCAGCGCGAACAGGGGGCGCGGCACTGAAGCTTTCTTT; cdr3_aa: CASSANRGRGTEAFF
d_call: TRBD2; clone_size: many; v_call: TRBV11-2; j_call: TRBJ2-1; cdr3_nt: TGTGCCAGCAGCTTAACGCCGAAGCGGGGGGGGCAGTTCTTC; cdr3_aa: CASSLTPKRGGQFF
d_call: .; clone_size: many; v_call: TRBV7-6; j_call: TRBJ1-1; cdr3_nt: TGTGCCAGCAGCTTGACCGAGAACACTGAAGCTTTCTTT; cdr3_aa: CASSLTENTEAFF
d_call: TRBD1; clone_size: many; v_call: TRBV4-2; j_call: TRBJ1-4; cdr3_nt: TGTGCCAGCAGCCCCGGGACAGGGAATGAAAAACTGTTTTTT; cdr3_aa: CASSPGTGNEKLFF
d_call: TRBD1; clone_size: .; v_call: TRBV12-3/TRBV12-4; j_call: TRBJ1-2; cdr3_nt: TGTGCCAGCAGTCCTAACCCTACAGGGGGCACAAATGGCTACACCTTC; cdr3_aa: CASSPNPTGGTNGYTF
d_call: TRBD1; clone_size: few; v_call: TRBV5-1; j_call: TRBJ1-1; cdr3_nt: TGCGCCAGCAGCCCGTCGGACAGGGGAGACACTGAAGCTTTCTTT; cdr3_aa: CASSPSDRGDTEAFF
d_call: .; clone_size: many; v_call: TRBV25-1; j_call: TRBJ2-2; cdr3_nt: TGTGCCAGCGGGGGGAACACCGGGGAGCTGTTTTTT; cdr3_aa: CASGGNTGELFF
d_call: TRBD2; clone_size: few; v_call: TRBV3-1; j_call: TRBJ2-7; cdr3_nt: TGTGCCAGCAGCCGTTGGACTAGCGAGGGGGCTTACGAGCAGTACTTC; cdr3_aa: CASSRWTSEGAYEQYF
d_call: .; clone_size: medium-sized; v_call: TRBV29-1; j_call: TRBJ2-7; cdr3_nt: TGCAGCGTTGTTGGTCGGGGCGTGGAGCAGTACTTC; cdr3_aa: CSVVGRGVEQYF
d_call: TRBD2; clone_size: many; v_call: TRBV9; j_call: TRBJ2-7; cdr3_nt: TGTGCCAGCAGCGTAGGAGGGACTAGAGGGGACGAGCAGTACTTC; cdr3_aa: CASSVGGTRGDEQYF
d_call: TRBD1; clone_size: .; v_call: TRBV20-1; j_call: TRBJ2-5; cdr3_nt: TGCAGTGCTGCGACAGGGGGCGCAGGAGAGACCCAGTACTTC; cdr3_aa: CSAATGGAGETQYF
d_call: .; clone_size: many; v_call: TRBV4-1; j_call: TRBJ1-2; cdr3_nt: TGCGCCAGCAGCCAAGAGCACGGACTGGGGGCTGCTGGCTACACCTTC; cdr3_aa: CASSQEHGLGAAGYTF
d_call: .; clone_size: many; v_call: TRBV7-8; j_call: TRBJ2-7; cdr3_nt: TGTGCCAGCAGCTTAGAACCAGTCGACGAGCAGTACTTC; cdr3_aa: CASSLEPVDEQYF
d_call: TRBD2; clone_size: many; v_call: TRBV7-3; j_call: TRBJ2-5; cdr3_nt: TGTGCCAGCAGCCCGGATGGACTAGCGGGTGAAGAGACCCAGTACTTC; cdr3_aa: CASSPDGLAGEETQYF
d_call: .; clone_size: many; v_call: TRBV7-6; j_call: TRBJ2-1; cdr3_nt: TGTGCCAGCAACTCGGCCAACATGGGCAATGAGCAGTTCTTC; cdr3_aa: CASNSANMGNEQFF
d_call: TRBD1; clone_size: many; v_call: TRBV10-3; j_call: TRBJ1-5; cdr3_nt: TGTGCCTCAAGACAGGGGCCTTATAGCAATCAGCCCCAGCATTTT; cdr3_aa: CASRQGPYSNQPQHF
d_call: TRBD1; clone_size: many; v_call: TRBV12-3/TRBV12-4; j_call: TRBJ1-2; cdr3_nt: TGTGCCAGCAGCCCGACAGGGGGCTTGTATGGCTACACCTTC; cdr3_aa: CASSPTGGLYGYTF